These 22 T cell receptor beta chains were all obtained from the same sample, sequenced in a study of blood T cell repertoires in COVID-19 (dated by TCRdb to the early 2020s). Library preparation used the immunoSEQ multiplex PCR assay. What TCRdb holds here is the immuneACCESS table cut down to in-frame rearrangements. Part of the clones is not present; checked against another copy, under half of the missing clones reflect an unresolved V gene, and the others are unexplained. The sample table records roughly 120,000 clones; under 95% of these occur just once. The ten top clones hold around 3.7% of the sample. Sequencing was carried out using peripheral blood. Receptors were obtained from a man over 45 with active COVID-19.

The CDR3 reads CASSQASRGSYEQYF. The CDR3 DNA follows: TGTGCCAGCAGCCAAGCATCCAGGGGTTCCTACGAGCAGTACTTC. The J gene is TRBJ2-7, the V gene TRBV3-1 (or the pseudogene TRBV3-2), with D perhaps TRBD1 (6 bases). Germline V CDR1 and CDR2: LGHDT, YNNKEL (reference sequence). Trimming shortened V by 1 base and J by 1 base, and 11 bases separated the two germline ends. The CDR3 runs 15 residues.

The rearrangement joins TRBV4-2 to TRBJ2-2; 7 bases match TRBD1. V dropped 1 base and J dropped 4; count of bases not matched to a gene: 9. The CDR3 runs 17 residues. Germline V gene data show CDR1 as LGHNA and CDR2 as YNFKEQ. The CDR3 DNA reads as TGTGCCAGCAGCCAAGTAGGGACAGAGGGCCGCACCGGGGAGCTGTTTTTT. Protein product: CASSQVGTEGRTGELFF.

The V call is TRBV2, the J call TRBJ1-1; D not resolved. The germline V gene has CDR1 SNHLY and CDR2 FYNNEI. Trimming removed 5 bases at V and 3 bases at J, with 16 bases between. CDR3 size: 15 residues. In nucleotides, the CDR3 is TGTGCCAGCAGTCATAAGGAGCTCCGTGACACTGAAGCTTTCTTT. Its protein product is CASSHKELRDTEAFF. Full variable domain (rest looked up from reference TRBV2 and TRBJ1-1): EPEVTQTPSHQVTQMGQEVILRCVPISNHLYFYWYRQILGQKVEFLVSFYNNEISEKSEIFDDQFSVERPDGSNFTLKIRSTKLEDSAMYFCASSHKELRDTEAFFGQGTRLTVV.

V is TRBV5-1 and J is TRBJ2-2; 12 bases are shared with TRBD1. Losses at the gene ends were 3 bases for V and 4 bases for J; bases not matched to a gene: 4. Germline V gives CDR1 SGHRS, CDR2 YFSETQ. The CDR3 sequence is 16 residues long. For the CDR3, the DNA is TGCGCCAGCAGCTATGGGACAGGGGGCGTCACCGGGGAGCTGTTTTTT. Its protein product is CASSYGTGGVTGELFF. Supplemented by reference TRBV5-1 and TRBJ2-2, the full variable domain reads KAGVTQTPRYLIKTRGQQVTLSCSPISGHRSVSWYQQTPGQGLQFLFEYFSETQRNKGNFPGRFSGRQFSNSRSEMNVSTLELGDSALYLCASSYGTGGVTGELFFGEGSRLTVL.

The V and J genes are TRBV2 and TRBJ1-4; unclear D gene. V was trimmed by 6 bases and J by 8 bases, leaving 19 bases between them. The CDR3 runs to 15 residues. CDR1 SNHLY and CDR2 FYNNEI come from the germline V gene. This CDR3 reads CASRRRPSMEEKLFF. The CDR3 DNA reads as TGTGCCAGCAGGAGACGCCCCTCAATGGAGGAAAAACTGTTTTTT.

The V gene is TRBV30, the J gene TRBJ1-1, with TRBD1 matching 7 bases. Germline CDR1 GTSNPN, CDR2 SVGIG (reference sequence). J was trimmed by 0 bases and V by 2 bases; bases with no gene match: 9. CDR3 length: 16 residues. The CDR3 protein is CAWSLAGGLMNTEAFF. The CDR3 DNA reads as TGTGCCTGGAGTCTGGCAGGGGGACTTATGAACACTGAAGCTTTCTTT.

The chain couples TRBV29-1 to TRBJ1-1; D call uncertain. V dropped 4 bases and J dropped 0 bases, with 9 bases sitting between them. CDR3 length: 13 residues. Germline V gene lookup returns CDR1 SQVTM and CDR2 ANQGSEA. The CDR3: CSVGSQLNTEAFF. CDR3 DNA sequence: TGCAGCGTTGGGTCCCAGTTGAACACTGAAGCTTTCTTT.

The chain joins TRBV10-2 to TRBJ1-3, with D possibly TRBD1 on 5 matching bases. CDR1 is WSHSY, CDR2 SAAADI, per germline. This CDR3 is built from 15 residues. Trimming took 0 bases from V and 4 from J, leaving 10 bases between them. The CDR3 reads CASSESGGDGNTIYF. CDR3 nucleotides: TGCGCCAGCAGTGAGTCGGGCGGGGACGGAAACACCATATATTTT.

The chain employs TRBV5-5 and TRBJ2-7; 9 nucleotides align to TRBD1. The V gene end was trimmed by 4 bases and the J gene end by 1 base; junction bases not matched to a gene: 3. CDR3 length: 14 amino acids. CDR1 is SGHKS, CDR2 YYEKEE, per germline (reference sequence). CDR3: CASSRGTGSYEQYF. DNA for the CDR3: TGTGCCAGCAGCCGCGGGACAGGGTCCTACGAGCAGTACTTC.

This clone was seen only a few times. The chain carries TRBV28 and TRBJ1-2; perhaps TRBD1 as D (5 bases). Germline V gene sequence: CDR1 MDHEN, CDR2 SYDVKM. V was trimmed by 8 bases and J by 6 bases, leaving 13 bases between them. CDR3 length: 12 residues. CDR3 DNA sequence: TGTGCCAGCGGATCAGGGAAGAATGGCTACACCTTC. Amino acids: CASGSGKNGYTF.

The CDR3 here is CASSPAAPGAGANVLTF. CDR3 coding DNA: TGTGCCAGCTCACCAGCCGCCCCCGGTGCTGGGGCCAACGTCCTGACTTTC. The V gene is TRBV18, the J gene TRBJ2-6, with D unresolved. With 2 bases removed from V and 2 bases from J, the gap between germline ends came to 13 bases. In germline, CDR1 is KGHSH, CDR2 LQKENI. The CDR3 loop spans 17 amino acids.

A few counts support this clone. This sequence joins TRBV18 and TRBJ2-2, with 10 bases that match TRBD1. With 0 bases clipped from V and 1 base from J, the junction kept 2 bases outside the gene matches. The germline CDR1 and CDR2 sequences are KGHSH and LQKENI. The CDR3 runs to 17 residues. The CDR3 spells CASSPPGQGGNTGELFF. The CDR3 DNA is TGTGCCAGCTCACCACCCGGACAGGGGGGGAACACCGGGGAGCTGTTTTTT. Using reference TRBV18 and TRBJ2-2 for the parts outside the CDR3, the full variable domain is NAGVMQNPRHLVRRRGQEARLRCSPMKGHSHVYWYRQLPEEGLKFMVYLQKENIIDESGMPKERFSAEFPKEGPSILRIQQVVRGDSAAYFCASSPPGQGGNTGELFFGEGSRLTVL.

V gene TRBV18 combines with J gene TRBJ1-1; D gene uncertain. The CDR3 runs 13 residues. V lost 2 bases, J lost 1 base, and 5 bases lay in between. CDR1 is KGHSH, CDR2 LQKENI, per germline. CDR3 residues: CASSPGQNTEAFF. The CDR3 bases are TGTGCCAGCTCACCAGGGCAGAACACTGAAGCTTTCTTT.

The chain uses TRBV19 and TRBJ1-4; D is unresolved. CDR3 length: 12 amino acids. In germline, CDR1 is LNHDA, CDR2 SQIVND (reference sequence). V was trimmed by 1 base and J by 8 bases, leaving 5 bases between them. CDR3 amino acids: CASSIGREKLFF. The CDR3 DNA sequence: TGTGCCAGTAGTATAGGCAGGGAAAAACTGTTTTTT. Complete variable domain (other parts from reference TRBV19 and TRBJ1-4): DGGITQSPKYLFRKEGQNVTLSCEQNLNHDAMYWYRQDPGQGLRLIYYSQIVNDFQKGDIAEGYSVSREKKESFPLTVTSAQKNPTAFYLCASSIGREKLFFGSGTQLSVL.

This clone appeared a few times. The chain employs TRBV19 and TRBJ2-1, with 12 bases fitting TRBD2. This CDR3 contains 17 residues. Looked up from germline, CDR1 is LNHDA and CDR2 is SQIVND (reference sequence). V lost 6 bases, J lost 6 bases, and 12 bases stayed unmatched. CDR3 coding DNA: TGTGCCAGTAGAGACCCTAGCGGGAGGGCCTACCGCAATGAGCAGTTCTTC. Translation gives CASRDPSGRAYRNEQFF.

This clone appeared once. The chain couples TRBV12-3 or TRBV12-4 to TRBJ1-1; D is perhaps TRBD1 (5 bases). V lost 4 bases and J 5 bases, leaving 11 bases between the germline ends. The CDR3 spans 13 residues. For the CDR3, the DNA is TGTGCCAGCAGTTGGGGGGGGAGGACTGAAGCTTTCTTT. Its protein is CASSWGGRTEAFF.

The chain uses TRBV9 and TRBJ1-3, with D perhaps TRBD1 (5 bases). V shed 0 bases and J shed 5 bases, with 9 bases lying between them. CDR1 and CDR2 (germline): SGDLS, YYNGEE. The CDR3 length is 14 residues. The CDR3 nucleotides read TGTGCCAGCAGCGTAGCAGGGAACAGAAACACCATATATTTT. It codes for CASSVAGNRNTIYF.

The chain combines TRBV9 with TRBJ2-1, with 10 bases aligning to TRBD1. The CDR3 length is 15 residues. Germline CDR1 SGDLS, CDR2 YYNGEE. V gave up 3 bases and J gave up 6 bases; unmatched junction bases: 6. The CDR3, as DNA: TGTGCCAGCAGCGGGGGGGACAGGGGTTCCAATGAGCAGTTCTTC. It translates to CASSGGDRGSNEQFF.

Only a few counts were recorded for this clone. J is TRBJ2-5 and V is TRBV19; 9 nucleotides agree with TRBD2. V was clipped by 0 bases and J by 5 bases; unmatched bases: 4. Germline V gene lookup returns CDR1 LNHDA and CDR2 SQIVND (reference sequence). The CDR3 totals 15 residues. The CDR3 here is CASSIELAGLETQYF. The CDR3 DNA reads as TGTGCCAGTAGTATAGAGCTAGCGGGATTGGAGACCCAGTACTTC.

The CDR3 loop reads CASSPRQGTGQETQYF. The CDR3 DNA is TGTGCCAGCAGCCCTAGACAGGGGACAGGGCAAGAGACCCAGTACTTC. This chain connects TRBV5-4 to TRBJ2-5, with 9 bases fitting TRBD1. Germline values: CDR1 SGHNT, CDR2 YYREEE (reference sequence). V was clipped by 4 bases and J by 2 bases; unmatched bases: 9. The CDR3 length is 16 residues.

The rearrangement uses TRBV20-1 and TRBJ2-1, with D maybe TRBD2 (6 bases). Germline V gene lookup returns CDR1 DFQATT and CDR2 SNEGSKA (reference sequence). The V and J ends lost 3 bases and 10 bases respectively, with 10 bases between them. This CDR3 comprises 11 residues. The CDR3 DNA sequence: TGCAGTGCTAGGGAGGCGGGGGAGCAGTTCTTC. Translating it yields CSAREAGEQFF.

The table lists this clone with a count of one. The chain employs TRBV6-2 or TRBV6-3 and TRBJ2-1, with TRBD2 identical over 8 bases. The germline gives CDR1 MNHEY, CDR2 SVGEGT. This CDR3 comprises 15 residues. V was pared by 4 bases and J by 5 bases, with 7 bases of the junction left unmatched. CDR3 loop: CASSFGLARNNEQFF. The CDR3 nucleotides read TGTGCCAGCAGTTTCGGACTAGCTAGAAACAATGAGCAGTTCTTC.